This TCR beta chain was found in a study of blood T cells in healthy people across ages. This CDR3 comprises 14 residues. Germline CDR1 reads MDHEN; CDR2 reads SYDVKM. Trimming left V 8 bases short and J 1 base short, with 9 bases between. As for this clonotype: Its matching antigen is unknown.

Study-wide results and limits: A strong correlation between TCR beta diversity and naive T cell percentage was seen.

A second roughly 6 to 12 cycle PCR used barcoded and J-beta primers. The template-switch adaptor was a 5' adaptor with 12 random nucleotides. It tagged each cDNA molecule. TCRdb recomputed calls from the 5' RACE reads with MiXCR, one row per CDR3 protein. The data contain about 1.4 million distinct CDR3 sequences, approximately 63% of them seen just once; the ten biggest clones take up roughly 6.3%. The specimen was blood. The chain carries TRBV28 and TRBJ1-6; D is undetermined. The receptor's source is a man between 18 and 35 years old in good health. CDR3: CASVRESYNSPLHF. The CDR3 DNA follows: TGTGCCAGCGTTCGGGAATCCTATAATTCACCCCTCCACTTT.